This T cell receptor beta chain is drawn from a study of regulatory T cells in long-lasting Graves disease (dated by TCRdb to 2020 to 2022). Study-wide context: Newly diagnosed Graves' disease patients had taken antithyroid drugs for less than 3 months. Patients with persistent Graves' disease were compared with patients with newly diagnosed Graves' disease using TCR sequencing and RNA sequencing of peripheral blood. A total of roughly 35 samples underwent TCR sequencing: some 13 from persistent and about 20 from newly diagnosed Graves' disease patients. The study was conducted in China and was registered as a clinical trial. The paper's findings and limits, for the study overall: As a limitation, the authors acknowledged that the small sample size may reduce accuracy. Sequencing and analysis were restricted to the TCR beta chain. Compared with newly diagnosed patients, persistent Graves' disease patients had lower TCR Shannon entropy and fewer highly expanded clones, which suggests clonal expansion. Because the primary lesion, thyroid tissue, could not be accessed, the study looked at peripheral blood alone. TRBV28, TRBJ1-2 and TRBJ2-5 were preferentially used in persistent disease, while TRBV20-1 and TRBJ2-1 were favored in newly diagnosed disease. More public clonotypes were shared among persistent patients (roughly 2,700) than among newly diagnosed patients (roughly 1,000).

CDR1 is given as SGHRS and CDR2 as YFSETQ, both from the germline V gene. Spanning cysteine to phenylalanine, the CDR3 consists of 12 amino acids. Only the CDR3 DNA is retained, 36 bases long and in frame from the first base. V ends up 0 bases short and J 13 bases short, with an unmatched junction base count of 4. This clonotype was recorded many times. What antigen it recognizes has not been identified. No quality values exist for individual bases; no much larger clone is one base distant. This specimen's time point label, per the study, means: newly diagnosed GD, antithyroid drugs for less than 3 months. For both TCR sequencing and RNA sequencing, RNA was extracted from PBMCs using TRIzol. The diagnosis of Graves' disease followed American Thyroid Association guidelines. Patients for the study were recruited at an endocrinology department in Xi'an, China. Each patient gave about 9.1 milliliters of peripheral blood, collected in an EDTA anticoagulant tube. Ficoll Paque Plus density gradient separation was used to isolate PBMCs, and no further T cell sorting was performed. An Agilent 2100 Bioanalyzer and agarose gel were used to check RNA quality, and a NanoDrop 2000 was used to measure RNA concentration.

The library was produced with multiplex PCR. TCRdb records Illumina HiSeq 4000 as the sequencer. TCR beta libraries were built with iRepertoire HTBI primers and Arm-PCR amplification of CDR3 regions. Gel purification was performed on PCR products prior to sequencing. From the authors' description of their analysis: A total of under 80 TRBV and approximately 13 TRBJ segments were identified across samples and were used for gene usage analysis of CDR3 amino acid clonotypes. COPE and FqMerger were used to merge filtered high-quality paired reads into contigs. BLAST was used to align contigs to IMGT TRBV, TRBD and TRBJ reference genes, with CDR3 defined following IMGT. Clonotypes above 0.1% frequency were classified as highly expanded clones. Repertoire diversity was measured by Shannon entropy, and V-J evenness by the Gini coefficient. A clonotype found in more than one individual was treated as public. TCRdb trimmed public reads at Q25 via fastp, called clones via MiXCR and kept in-frame beta chains. Rows are combined by CDR3 protein, so each entry shows the most common genes and DNA. The V and J calls and clone size come from TCRdb's table, not from the authors' own analysis. In all, the sample holds fewer than 350,000 distinct CDR3 sequences, and about a sixth of those were seen once. The ten most abundant clones make up about two fifths of the sample.

Rearrangement joined TRBV5-1 to TRBJ1-1; TRBD1 matches 9 bases in the middle. The source material was peripheral blood mononuclear cells (PBMCs), sampled at new diagnosis, from a patient treated with antithyroid drugs. The sequence came from a female donor with Graves disease. The CDR3 protein: CASSLGQGGSFF. The nucleotides are TGCGCCAGCAGCTTGGGACAGGGGGGGAGTTTCTTT.